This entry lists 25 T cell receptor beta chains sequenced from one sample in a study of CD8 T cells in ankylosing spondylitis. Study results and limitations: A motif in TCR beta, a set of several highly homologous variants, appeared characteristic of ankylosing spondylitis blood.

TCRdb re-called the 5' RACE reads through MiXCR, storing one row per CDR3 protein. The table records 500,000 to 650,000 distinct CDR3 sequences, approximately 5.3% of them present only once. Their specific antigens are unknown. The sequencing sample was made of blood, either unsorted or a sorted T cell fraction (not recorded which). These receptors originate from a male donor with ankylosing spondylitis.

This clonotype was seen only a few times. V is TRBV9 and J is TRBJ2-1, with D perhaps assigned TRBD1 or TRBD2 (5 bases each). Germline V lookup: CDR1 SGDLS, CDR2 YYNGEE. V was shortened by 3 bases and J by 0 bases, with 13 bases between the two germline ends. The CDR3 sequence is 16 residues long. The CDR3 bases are TGTGCCAGCAGCGACCCCTCGGGGCCCTCCTACAATGAGCAGTTCTTC. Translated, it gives CASSDPSGPSYNEQFF.

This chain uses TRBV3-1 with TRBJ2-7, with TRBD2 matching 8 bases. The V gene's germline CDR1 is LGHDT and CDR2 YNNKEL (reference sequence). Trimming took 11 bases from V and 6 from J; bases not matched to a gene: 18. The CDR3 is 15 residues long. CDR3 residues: CACSPTGTSSLEQYF. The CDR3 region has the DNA TGTGCCTGCTCCCCTACCGGGACTAGTTCGCTCGAGCAGTACTTC.

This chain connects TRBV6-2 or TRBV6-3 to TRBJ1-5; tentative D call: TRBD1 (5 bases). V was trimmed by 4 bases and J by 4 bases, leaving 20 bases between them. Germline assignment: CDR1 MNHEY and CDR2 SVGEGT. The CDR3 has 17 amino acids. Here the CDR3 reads CASSSRRVAGPNQPQHF. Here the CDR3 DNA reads TGTGCCAGCAGTTCCAGGCGTGTGGCAGGGCCTAATCAGCCCCAGCATTTT.

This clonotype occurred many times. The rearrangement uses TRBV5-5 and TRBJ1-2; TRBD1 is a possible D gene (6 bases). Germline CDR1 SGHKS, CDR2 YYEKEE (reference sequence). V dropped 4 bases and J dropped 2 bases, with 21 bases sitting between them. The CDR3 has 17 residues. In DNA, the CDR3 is TGTGCCAGCAGCCCCGGTCCTCTTCAGGGGAACAACTATGGCTACACCTTC. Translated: CASSPGPLQGNNYGYTF.

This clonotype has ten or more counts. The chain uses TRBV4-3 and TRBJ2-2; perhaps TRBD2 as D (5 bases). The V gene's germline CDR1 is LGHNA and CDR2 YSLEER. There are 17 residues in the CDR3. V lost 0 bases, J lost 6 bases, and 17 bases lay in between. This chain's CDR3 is CASSQDFGFEGAGELFF. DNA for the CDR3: TGCGCCAGCAGCCAAGATTTTGGTTTTGAGGGAGCCGGGGAGCTGTTTTTT.

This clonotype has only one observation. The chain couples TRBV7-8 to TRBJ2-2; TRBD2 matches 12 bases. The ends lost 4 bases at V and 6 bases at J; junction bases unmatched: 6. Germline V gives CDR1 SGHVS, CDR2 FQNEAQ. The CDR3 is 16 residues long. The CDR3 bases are TGTGCCAGCAGCTCGAGACTAGCGGGAGTGTCCGGGGAGCTGTTTTTT. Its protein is CASSSRLAGVSGELFF.

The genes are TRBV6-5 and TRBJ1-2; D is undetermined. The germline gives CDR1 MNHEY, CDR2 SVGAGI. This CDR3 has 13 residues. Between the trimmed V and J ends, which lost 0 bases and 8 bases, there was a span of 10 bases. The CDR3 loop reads CASSYSEMRGYTF. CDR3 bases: TGTGCCAGCAGTTACTCGGAGATGAGGGGCTACACCTTC.

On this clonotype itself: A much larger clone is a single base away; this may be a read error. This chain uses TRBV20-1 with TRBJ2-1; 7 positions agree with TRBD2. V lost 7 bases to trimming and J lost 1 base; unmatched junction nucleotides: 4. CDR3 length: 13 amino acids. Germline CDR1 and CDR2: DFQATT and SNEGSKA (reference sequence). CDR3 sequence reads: CSEGAGSYNEQFF. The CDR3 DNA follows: TGCAGTGAGGGAGCGGGGTCCTACAATGAGCAGTTCTTC.

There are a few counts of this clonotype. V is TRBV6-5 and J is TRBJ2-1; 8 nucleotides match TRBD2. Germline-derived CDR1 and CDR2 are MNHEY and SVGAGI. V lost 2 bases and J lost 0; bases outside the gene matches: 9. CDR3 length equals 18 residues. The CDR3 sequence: CASSYLPTSGSSYNEQFF. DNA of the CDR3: TGTGCCAGCAGTTACCTTCCTACTAGCGGAAGCTCCTACAATGAGCAGTTCTTC.

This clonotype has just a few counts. The CDR3 spells CASSFPWTRTASGSDEQFF. The CDR3 coding sequence is TGTGCCAGCAGCTTCCCATGGACTCGGACTGCTAGCGGGAGTGATGAGCAGTTCTTC. The V and J genes are TRBV11-2 and TRBJ2-1; TRBD2 matches at 10 bases. The V gene end was trimmed by 3 bases and the J gene end by 8 bases; junction bases not matched to a gene: 19. Germline V lookup: CDR1 SGHAT, CDR2 FQNNGV. This CDR3 region has 19 residues.

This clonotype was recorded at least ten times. The DNA of the CDR3 is TGTGCCAGCATTCTGACACTGAACACTGAAGCTTTCTTT. Amino acid sequence: CASILTLNTEAFF. This chain links TRBV6-1 with TRBJ1-1; D ambiguous. The CDR3 covers 13 residues. The V and J ends lost 7 bases and 0 bases respectively, with 9 bases between them. Germline assignment: CDR1 MNHNS and CDR2 SASEGT.

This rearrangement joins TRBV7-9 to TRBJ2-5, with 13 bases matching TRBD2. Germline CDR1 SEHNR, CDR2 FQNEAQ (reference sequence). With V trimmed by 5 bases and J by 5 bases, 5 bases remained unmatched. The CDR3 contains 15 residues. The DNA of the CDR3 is TGTGCCAGCAGCGAGGGACTAGCGGGGTTTGAGACCCAGTACTTC. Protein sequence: CASSEGLAGFETQYF.

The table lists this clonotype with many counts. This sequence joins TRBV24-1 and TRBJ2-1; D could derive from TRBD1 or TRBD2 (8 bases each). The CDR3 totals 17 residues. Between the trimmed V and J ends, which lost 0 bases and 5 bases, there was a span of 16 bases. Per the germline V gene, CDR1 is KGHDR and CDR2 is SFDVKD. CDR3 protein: CATSDLQIAGQDNEQFF. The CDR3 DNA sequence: TGTGCCACCAGTGATTTGCAGATAGCGGGACAGGACAATGAGCAGTTCTTC.

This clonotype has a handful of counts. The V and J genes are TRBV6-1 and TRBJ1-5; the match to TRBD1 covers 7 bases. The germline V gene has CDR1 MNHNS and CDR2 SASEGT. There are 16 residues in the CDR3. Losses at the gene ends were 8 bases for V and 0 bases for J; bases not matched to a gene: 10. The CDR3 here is CASVPRDSFSNQPQHF. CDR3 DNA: TGTGCCAGCGTCCCCCGGGACAGCTTTAGCAATCAGCCCCAGCATTTT.

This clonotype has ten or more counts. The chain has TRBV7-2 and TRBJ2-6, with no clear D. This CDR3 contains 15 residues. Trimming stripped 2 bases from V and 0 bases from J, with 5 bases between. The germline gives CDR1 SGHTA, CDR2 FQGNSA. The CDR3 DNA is TGTGCCAGCAGCTTAAAAGACTCTGGGGCCAACGTCCTGACTTTC. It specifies CASSLKDSGANVLTF. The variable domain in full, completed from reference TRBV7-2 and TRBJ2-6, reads GAGVSQSPSNKVTEKGKDVELRCDPISGHTALYWYRQSLGQGLEFLIYFQGNSAPDKSGLPSDRFSAERTGGSVSTLTIQRTQQEDSAVYLCASSLKDSGANVLTFGAGSRLTVL.

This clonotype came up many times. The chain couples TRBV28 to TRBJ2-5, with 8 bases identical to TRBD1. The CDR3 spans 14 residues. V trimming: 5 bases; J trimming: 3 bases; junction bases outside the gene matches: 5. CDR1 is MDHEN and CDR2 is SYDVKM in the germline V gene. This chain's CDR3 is CASSPGGAKETQYF. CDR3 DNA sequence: TGTGCCAGCAGTCCAGGGGGCGCGAAAGAGACCCAGTACTTC.

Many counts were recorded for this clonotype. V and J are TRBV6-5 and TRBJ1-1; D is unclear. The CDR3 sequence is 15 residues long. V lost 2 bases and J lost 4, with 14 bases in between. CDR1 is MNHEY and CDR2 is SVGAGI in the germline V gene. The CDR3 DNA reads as TGTGCCAGCAGTTACAGTCGGGCTTTCTTCACTGAAGCTTTCTTT. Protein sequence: CASSYSRAFFTEAFF.

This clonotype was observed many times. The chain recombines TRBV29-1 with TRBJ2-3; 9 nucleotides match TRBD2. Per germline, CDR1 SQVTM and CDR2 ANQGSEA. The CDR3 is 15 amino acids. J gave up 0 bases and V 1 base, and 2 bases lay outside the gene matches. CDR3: CSVEGLAGSTDTQYF. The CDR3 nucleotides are TGCAGCGTTGAAGGGCTAGCGGGAAGCACAGATACGCAGTATTTT.

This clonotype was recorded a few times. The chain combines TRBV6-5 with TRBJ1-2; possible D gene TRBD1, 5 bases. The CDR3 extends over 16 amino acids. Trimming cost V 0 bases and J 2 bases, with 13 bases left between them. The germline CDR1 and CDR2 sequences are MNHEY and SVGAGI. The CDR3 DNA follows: TGTGCCAGCAGTTACTCGGGAGGGGTTATCAACTATGGCTACACCTTC. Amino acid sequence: CASSYSGGVINYGYTF.

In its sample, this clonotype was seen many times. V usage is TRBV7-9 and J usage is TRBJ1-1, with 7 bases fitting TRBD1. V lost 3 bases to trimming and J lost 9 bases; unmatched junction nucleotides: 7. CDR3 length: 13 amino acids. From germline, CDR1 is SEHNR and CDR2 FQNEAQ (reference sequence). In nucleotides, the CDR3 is TGTGCCAGCAGCTTGGGGCAGGGGGAAAAAGCTTTCTTT. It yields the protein CASSLGQGEKAFF.

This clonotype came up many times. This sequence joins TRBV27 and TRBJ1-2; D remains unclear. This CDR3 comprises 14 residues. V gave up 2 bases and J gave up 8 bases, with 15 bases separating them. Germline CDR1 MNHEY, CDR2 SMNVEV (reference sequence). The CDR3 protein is CASSLRPGVGGYTF. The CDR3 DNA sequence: TGTGCCAGCAGTTTACGCCCCGGGGTGGGAGGCTACACCTTC.

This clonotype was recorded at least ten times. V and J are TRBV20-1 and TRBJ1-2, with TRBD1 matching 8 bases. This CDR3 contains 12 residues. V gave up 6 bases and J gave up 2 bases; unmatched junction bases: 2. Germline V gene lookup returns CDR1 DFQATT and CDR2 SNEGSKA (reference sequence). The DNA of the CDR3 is TGCAGTGCGGACAGGGTCAACTATGGCTACACCTTC. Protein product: CSADRVNYGYTF.

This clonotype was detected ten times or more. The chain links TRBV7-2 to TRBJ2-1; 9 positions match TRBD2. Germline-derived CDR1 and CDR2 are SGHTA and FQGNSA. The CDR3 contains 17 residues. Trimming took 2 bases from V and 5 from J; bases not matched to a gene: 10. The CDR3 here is CASSLLMASGINNEQFF. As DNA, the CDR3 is TGTGCCAGCAGCTTATTGATGGCTAGCGGGATTAACAATGAGCAGTTCTTC.

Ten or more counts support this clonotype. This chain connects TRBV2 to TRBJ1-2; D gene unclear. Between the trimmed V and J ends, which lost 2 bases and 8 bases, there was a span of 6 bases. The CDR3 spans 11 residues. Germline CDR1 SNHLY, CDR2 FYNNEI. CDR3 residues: CASSEQGGYTF. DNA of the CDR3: TGTGCCAGCAGTGAACAAGGGGGCTACACCTTC.

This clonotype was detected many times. The CDR3 spells CASSQAWTLAYF. CDR3 bases: TGTGCCAGCAGCCAGGCCTGGACCCTAGCATACTTC. The chain combines TRBV14 with TRBJ2-7; TRBD2 might be the D (5 bases). Germline values: CDR1 SGHDN, CDR2 FVKESK. This CDR3 is built from 12 residues. Trimming pared 3 bases from V and 13 bases from J, leaving 16 bases between.